This T cell receptor (beta chain) was found in a study of T cells after yellow fever vaccination. Whole-study results and caveats: Peaking on day 5 versus 15, the secondary response was faster but weaker.

V lost 1 base and J 5 bases, leaving 12 bases between the germline ends. This CDR3 is built from 14 residues. Germline CDR1 reads MNHEY; CDR2 reads SVGAGI. Generation of TCR cDNA used 5'RACE template switching (which added a universal primer site and UMIs). TCRdb processed the 5' RACE reads anew with MiXCR; each CDR3 protein has one entry. The table lists over 65,000 distinct CDR3 sequences, about an eighth of them singletons. The sample consisted of CD8+ T cells not binding an NS4B(214-222) dextramer, sorted from PBMCs, taken more than 20 days after the first yellow fever vaccination. V and J are TRBV6-5 and TRBJ2-7, with D possibly being TRBD1 (5 bases). This clonotype was sampled from a man in his late teens or twenties who received the YFV17D yellow fever vaccine. For the CDR3, the DNA is TGTGCCAGCAGTTACTTGGGGCAACTCCACGAGCAGTACTTC. Its translation: CASSYLGQLHEQYF.